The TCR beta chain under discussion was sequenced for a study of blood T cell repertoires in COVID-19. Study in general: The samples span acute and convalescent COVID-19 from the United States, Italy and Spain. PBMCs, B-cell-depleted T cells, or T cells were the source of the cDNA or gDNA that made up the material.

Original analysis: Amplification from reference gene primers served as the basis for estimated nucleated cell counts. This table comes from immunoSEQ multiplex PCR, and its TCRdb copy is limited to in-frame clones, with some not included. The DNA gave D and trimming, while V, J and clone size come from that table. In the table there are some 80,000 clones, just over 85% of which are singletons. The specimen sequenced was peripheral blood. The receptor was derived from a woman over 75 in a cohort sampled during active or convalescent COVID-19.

CDR3 residues: CASSPPFTSGTYNEQFF. The CDR3 DNA sequence: TGTGCCAGCTCACCACCTTTTACTAGCGGGACTTACAATGAGCAGTTCTTC. V is TRBV18 and J is TRBJ2-1; 10 bases align to TRBD2. Germline-derived CDR1 and CDR2 are KGHSH and LQKENI. Trimming removed 0 bases from V and 4 bases from J; junction bases left unmatched: 6. This CDR3 contains 17 residues.